The T cell receptor beta chain under discussion was sequenced for a study of cytomegalovirus exposure and HLA in healthy donors (dated by TCRdb to the late 2010s). Regarding the complete study: An earlier analysis of about 530 of the donors reported roughly 300 Gb of sequence data and 117 million unique TCR beta sequences obtained from about 179 million T cells. An early release that covered several hundred HLA-typed donors contained approximately 320 gigabases of sequencing data and approximately 85 million unique TCR sequences. Among the roughly 400 genotyped donors, 81% belonged to the genetic ancestry cluster associated with self-reported Caucasian donors. The study aimed to test whether cataloging public T cell receptors could reveal signatures of past pathogen exposure. The study profiled the T cell repertoires of hundreds of subjects by immunosequencing and related them to cytomegalovirus serostatus. In addition to the first cohort of approximately 670 subjects, a separate validation cohort of some 120 different subjects was used. To predict cytomegalovirus infection status, the study brought together high-throughput TCR immunosequencing, statistical association of individual TCRs with disease status, and machine learning. In a later analysis, previously published TCR beta repertoires from fewer than 750 donors were re-analyzed and high-resolution HLA genotyping was added so that TCR occurrence patterns could be studied. Rather than drawing on any new phenotypic data, the later analysis identified candidate immune exposures from TCR beta sequences and the way those sequences occurred across donors. In an earlier analysis of a few hundred of the donors, high-throughput TCR beta sequencing was used to judge whether each TCR beta V gene segment behaved as functional or pseudogenic. Donor age, sex, ethnicity and CMV serostatus were compiled alongside the repertoire data. In a later genetic analysis, genome-wide SNP genotypes for about 55% of the roughly 700 donors were used, and that subset was treated as a discovery cohort. All discovery cohort repertoires had been generated using a single sequencing platform. HLA typing covered class I and class II loci at four-digit resolution. The number of typed donors differed by locus: roughly 629-630 for A, B, C, DRB1 and DQB1; approximately 530 for DQA1; 600 to 610 for DPA1; and roughly 490 for DPB1. Four or five DR-DQ haplotypes were handled as single units for association and clustering because linkage in the cohort was strong. On average, around 240,000 unique TCR beta nucleotide sequences were sequenced per donor among some 420 genotyped donors of the cohort, with 15% to 20% of those sequences being non-productive.

The cohort comprised several hundred healthy bone marrow donors. All cohort members were sampled while nominally healthy, although unrecorded immune exposures were likely present. The donor tested CMV seronegative, placing the donor among the 350 or so seronegative members of the cohort. A peripheral blood sample was provided by each donor, and peripheral blood mononuclear cells were used for TCR beta sequencing. Genomic DNA extraction from the blood cell samples was performed with the Qiagen DNeasy Blood Extraction Kit. The CDR3 covers 17 residues, taking in both the cysteine and the phenylalanine. The read is trimmed to its CDR3 DNA, 51 bases read in frame from base 1. The germline V gene provides CDR1 SNHLY and CDR2 FYNNEI. Trimming costs V 1 base and J 2 bases, and their ends lie 14 bases apart. As concerns this clone: Its antigen is unknown. Base qualities are not recorded, but no much larger clone differs from it by a single base.

Library preparation employed the immunoSEQ multiplex PCR assay. For the multiplex PCR, a mixture combining 60 forward primers for TCR Vbeta segments and 13 reverse primers for TCR Jbeta segments was used. The CDR3 region of rearranged TCR beta genes was amplified from genomic DNA by a multiplex PCR assay. The amplified TCR beta libraries were sequenced on the Illumina HiSeq System as 87-base-pair reads. The study's own analysis went as follows. A later analysis tallied around 82 million unique TCR beta chains across the roughly 610 repertoires, and approximately 9.9 million of those chains were shared by two or more donors. Raw reads were error-corrected and collapsed into unique sequences with a nearest-neighbor algorithm that merged closely related sequences to remove PCR and sequencing errors. Alignment of CDR3 sequences to IMGT reference sequences was used to assign V, D and J gene segments. Each retained sequence needed at least a six-nucleotide match to both a V gene segment and a J gene segment. A rearrangement was called productive if the CDR3 had no stop codons and remained in frame with V and J, and every other rearrangement was called non-productive. CDR3 was defined by IMGT convention, running from the second conserved V-encoded cysteine to the conserved J-encoded phenylalanine. The earlier analysis of fewer than 750 of the donors excluded sequences that lacked an unambiguous match to a single V gene segment. An earlier analysis of approximately 590 of the donors called V segments functional above 56.7% productive rearrangements and segregating when the between-donor standard deviation exceeded 5%. To diagnose cytomegalovirus status from the catalog of TCR beta chain sequences, a statistical classification framework was built. In a later analysis, V and J genes were assigned by comparing TCR nucleotide sequences against IMGT/GENE-DB human TR gene sequences. A later analysis assigned CDR3 sequences and most-parsimonious VDJ recombination scenarios with the TCRdist pipeline. A later analysis defined each TCR beta chain by its CDR3 amino acid sequence plus V-gene family, and excluded reads lacking a unique V-gene family. A later analysis removed 450 to 600 highly shared, low-generation-probability nucleotide sequences to deal with suspected cross-contamination and a sequencing artifact. In a later analysis, a clonal expansion index for each public chain was calculated from normalized within-repertoire ranks of inferred template counts. In a later analysis, generation probabilities were computed with a VDJ recombination model fitted to out-of-frame rearrangements, and the resulting probabilities were checked against IGoR. A later analysis scored TCR-TCR, TCR-HLA and TCR-CMV co-occurrence with hypergeometric tests, applying a repertoire-size bias correction to TCR pairs. To estimate false discovery rates, a later analysis permuted the HLA or CMV assignments 20 times. A later analysis grouped co-occurring TCRs with DBSCAN, adding TCRdist sequence similarity when clustering within HLA-allele-positive subsets. For co-occurrence clustering, repertoires with fewer than 30,000 or more than 120,000 public chains were excluded, along with 4 to 6 repertoires with anomalous nucleotide sharing. TCRdb limited this immuneACCESS table to in-frame rearrangements with V and J called. A share of clones is missing; checked studies link under half to unresolved V genes, and the rest is unexplained. That table supplies the V and J calls and clone size; D and trimming were determined from the DNA. The table for this sample lists around 90,000 clones; 82% of them were counted only once. The ten largest account for about 3.8% of the sample.

The research as a whole found: A later analysis found that most CMV-associated TCR beta chains appeared HLA-restricted, with HLA associations seemingly driven largely by CMV exposure. Because counts were too low, about 17 rarely observed V segments, including chromosome 9 orphons, were excluded from the earlier analysis of fewer than 650 of the donors. In vitro tests confirmed that a few of the cytomegalovirus-associated TCR beta chains recognize cytomegalovirus antigens. In an earlier analysis of some 540 of the donors, most TCR beta V segments appeared in productive rearrangements about 87% or about 30% of the time, broadly matching IMGT annotations. A total of 150 to 200 TCR beta chains were listed by the study as associated with cytomegalovirus. According to a later genetic analysis, donors in an Asian-associated ancestry cluster had fewer N-insertions in productive TCRs than the approximately 710-donor mean. A later analysis found that TCR association rates varied across HLA loci, with DRB1 alleles showing the most associated TCRs and HLA-C alleles the fewest. V-gene and J-gene trimming of TCR beta chains was associated with a missense DCLRE1C variant in a later genetic analysis, and the association was replicated in an independent cohort. A later analysis found that HLA-associated TCR beta chains were more clonally expanded and had lower generation probabilities than equally common non-associated chains. The sequencing pipeline was judged likely to have produced a cluster of highly shared sequence variants as a technical artifact. It was suggested by the authors that the approach could potentially be generalized to other disease states and immunological phenotypes. A further reported finding was that TCR beta sequences accurately predicted the HLA-A and HLA-B alleles for most subjects in the first cohort. Linkage disequilibrium might explain the correlated functional status among segregating V segments, but an unknown experimental factor could not be ruled out. While some public TCRs were present in many individuals, most TCR sequences turned up only very rarely across donors. The 87-base-pair reads could not distinguish some IMGT-functional V segments, including TRBV6-2 and TRBV6-3, so those segments were excluded. Roughly uniform sequencing depth across donors was assumed in presence/absence analyses, although this assumption may not hold. CMV serostatus was the only immune exposure information available for the cohort. In this cohort, only TCR beta chains were sequenced, and detectable features were limited by the absence of alpha or paired-chain data. At a false discovery rate of 0.05, a later analysis linked around 15,000 TCR beta sequences to specific HLA alleles. Because some donors lacked HLA typing at each locus, the association tests relied only on the typed subset. Assigning TCR associations to individual alleles was difficult when HLA alleles, especially DR and DQ, strongly co-occurred. The classifier was reported to diagnose cytomegalovirus status with high specificity and sensitivity in both the original and validation cohorts. Several of the top co-occurrence clusters appeared to be linked to parvovirus B19, influenza, CMV and Epstein-Barr virus, according to a later analysis.

This clonotype was obtained from a man aged 45-65 years in good health and CMV-seronegative. The sequenced sample was PBMCs. The chain is encoded by TRBV2 joined to TRBJ2-2; TRBD1 is perhaps the D gene, given 6 matching bases. The nucleotide sequence reads as follows: TGTGCCAGCAGTGAAGTTAGCCAGGGGAAAAACACCGGGGAGCTGTTTTTT. It specifies CASSEVSQGKNTGELFF.